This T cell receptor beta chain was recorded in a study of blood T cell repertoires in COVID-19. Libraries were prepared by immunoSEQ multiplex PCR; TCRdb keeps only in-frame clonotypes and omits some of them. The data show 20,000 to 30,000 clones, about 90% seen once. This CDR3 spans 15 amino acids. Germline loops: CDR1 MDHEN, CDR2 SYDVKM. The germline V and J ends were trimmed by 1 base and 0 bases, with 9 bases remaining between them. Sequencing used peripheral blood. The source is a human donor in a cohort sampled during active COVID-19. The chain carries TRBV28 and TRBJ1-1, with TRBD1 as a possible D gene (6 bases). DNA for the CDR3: TGTGCCAGCAGTTTATCCCGGACAGTGAACACTGAAGCTTTCTTT. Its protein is CASSLSRTVNTEAFF.